These 17 T cell receptor beta chains were sequenced from one sample in a study of blood T cells in healthy people across ages. Next came a second PCR, run for about 7 to 12 cycles, which used a sample-barcoded 5' primer along with a J-beta primer mix. TCRdb used MiXCR to reprocess the 5' RACE reads, holding one entry per CDR3 protein. The sample yields 450,000 to 650,000 distinct CDR3 sequences, nearly 25% seen once. This same sample was also part of a study on T cells of mothers and their children.

Source material: blood. Every receptor here comes from a boy younger than 18 in good health.

The chain employs TRBV7-9 and TRBJ1-3, with D perhaps matching TRBD1 (5 bases). Looked up from germline, CDR1 is SEHNR and CDR2 is FQNEAQ (reference sequence). Trimming left V 5 bases short and J 4 bases short, with 12 bases between. The CDR3 length is 14 residues. CDR3 nucleotide sequence: TGTGCCAGCAGCCCGACAGCCGCCGGAAACACCATATATTTT. Translating gives CASSPTAAGNTIYF.

As DNA, the CDR3 is TGTGCCAGCAGTCGATTGGACTTTATCCAAGAGACCCAGTACTTC. Its protein is CASSRLDFIQETQYF. The chain links TRBV7-8 to TRBJ2-7; maybe TRBD2 (5 bases). The J call may not be correct, given that the DNA end is closer to TRBJ2-5. The CDR3 contains 15 residues. Germline loops: CDR1 SGHVS, CDR2 FQNEAQ.

The gene calls are TRBV28 and TRBJ1-4; 7 bases fit TRBD1. V lost 5 bases and J lost 1; bases outside the gene matches: 7. CDR3 length: 16 residues. Germline loops: CDR1 MDHEN, CDR2 SYDVKM. Here the CDR3 reads CASSSRGRLTNEKLFF. The CDR3 bases are TGTGCCAGCAGTAGTAGGGGGCGGTTAACTAATGAAAAACTGTTTTTT.

The V and J genes are TRBV6-2 or TRBV6-3 and TRBJ2-4; 9 bases agree with TRBD2. V lost 7 bases, J lost 0 bases, and 10 bases stayed unmatched. The germline gives CDR1 MNHEY, CDR2 SVGEGT. The CDR3 is made up of 17 amino acids. CDR3 nucleotide sequence: TGTGCCAGCAAAAGGGCTAGCGGGAACCTAGCCAAAAACATTCAGTACTTC. Translating it yields CASKRASGNLAKNIQYF.

The rearrangement joins TRBV7-3 to TRBJ2-2; 10 bases are shared with TRBD2. V dropped 5 bases and J dropped 1; count of bases not matched to a gene: 4. Germline V gene lookup returns CDR1 SGHTA and CDR2 FQGTGA. The CDR3 extends over 16 amino acids. The CDR3: CASSALAGVNTGELFF. In nucleotides, the CDR3 is TGTGCCAGCAGCGCTCTAGCGGGGGTGAACACCGGGGAGCTGTTTTTT.

This clonotype was observed a few times. The V call is TRBV27, the J call TRBJ2-3; D tentatively reads TRBD1 or TRBD2 (6 bases each). The germline gives CDR1 MNHEY, CDR2 SMNVEV (reference sequence). Trimming left V 5 bases short and J 6 bases short, with 21 bases between. This CDR3 has 16 residues. The CDR3: CASSAQRLGGRDTQYF. The CDR3 DNA is TGTGCCAGCAGTGCCCAACGACTAGGGGGACGGGATACGCAGTATTTT.

This rearrangement joins TRBV18 to TRBJ1-5; tentative D call: TRBD1 (6 bases). Trimming left V 3 bases short and J 0 bases short, with 27 bases between. The CDR3 runs to 21 residues. CDR1 is KGHSH and CDR2 is LQKENI in the germline V gene. DNA for the CDR3: TGTGCCAGCTCACCGCCGAGCTATAGTTCAGCGGGACACAATAGCAATCAGCCCCAGCATTTT. This translates into CASSPPSYSSAGHNSNQPQHF. The full variable domain, in which reference TRBV18 and TRBJ1-5 provide the parts outside the CDR3, is NAGVMQNPRHLVRRRGQEARLRCSPMKGHSHVYWYRQLPEEGLKFMVYLQKENIIDESGMPKERFSAEFPKEGPSILRIQQVVRGDSAAYFCASSPPSYSSAGHNSNQPQHFGDGTRLSIL.

The chain uses TRBV24-1 and TRBJ1-1; maybe TRBD1 (6 bases). The CDR3 is made up of 15 amino acids. V shed 2 bases and J shed 4 bases, with 13 bases lying between them. CDR1 KGHDR and CDR2 SFDVKD come from the germline V gene. This chain's CDR3 is CATSDSRGASTEAFF. The CDR3, as DNA: TGTGCCACCAGTGATTCCAGGGGTGCAAGCACTGAAGCTTTCTTT.

The J gene is TRBJ2-5, the V gene TRBV27; 9 bases fit TRBD2. The DNA matches TRBJ2-1 better at its end, which makes the J call doubtful. The germline V gene encodes CDR1 MNHEY and CDR2 SMNVEV (reference sequence). The CDR3 is 14 residues long. CDR3 protein: CASSFAGGHYEQFF. CDR3 DNA sequence: TGTGCCAGCAGTTTTGCGGGAGGGCACTATGAGCAGTTCTTC.

This sequence joins TRBV4-3 and TRBJ2-2; maybe TRBD1 (6 bases). CDR3 size: 16 residues. Germline V gene sequence: CDR1 LGHNA, CDR2 YSLEER. The germline V and J ends were trimmed by 1 base and 3 bases, with 12 bases remaining between them. In DNA, the CDR3 is TGCGCCAGCAGCCAAGTATACAGGGTCGACACCGGGGAGCTGTTTTTT. Protein: CASSQVYRVDTGELFF.

This clonotype was picked up a small number of times. The rearrangement uses TRBV6-4 and TRBJ1-2; D is undetermined. Germline values: CDR1 MRHNA, CDR2 SNTAGT. Trimming stripped 4 bases from V and 7 bases from J, with 19 bases between. The CDR3 totals 15 residues. The CDR3 DNA follows: TGTGCCAGCAGTGCCGAACCGGGCCTCGGAGGTGGCTACACCTTC. It codes for CASSAEPGLGGGYTF.

This rearrangement joins TRBV29-1 to TRBJ2-2; D gene unclear. The CDR3 consists of 11 residues. The V end was cut by 6 bases, the J end by 4 bases, with 6 bases between. Germline V lookup: CDR1 SQVTM, CDR2 ANQGSEA. The CDR3 nucleotides read TGCAGCGTAGCCTTCACCGGGGAGCTGTTTTTT. Encoded protein: CSVAFTGELFF.

CDR3: CSVRDNEQFF. As DNA, the CDR3 is TGCAGCGTACGTGACAATGAGCAGTTCTTC. The chain has TRBV29-1 and TRBJ2-1, with D unclear. CDR3 length: 10 residues. The germline V gene encodes CDR1 SQVTM and CDR2 ANQGSEA. Trimming shortened V by 6 bases and J by 5 bases, and 5 bases separated the two germline ends.

The rearrangement links TRBV29-1 to TRBJ1-1; tentative D call: TRBD1 (6 bases). The CDR3 contains 14 residues. CDR1 and CDR2 from the germline V gene are SQVTM and ANQGSEA. Trimming stripped 5 bases from V and 2 bases from J, with 15 bases between. The CDR3 DNA sequence: TGCAGCGTTCCGACATTGGACAGAAACACTGAAGCTTTCTTT. Protein: CSVPTLDRNTEAFF. Filled out from reference TRBV29-1 and TRBJ1-1, the complete variable domain reads SAVISQKPSRDICQRGTSLTIQCQVDSQVTMMFWYRQQPGQSLTLIATANQGSEATYESGFVIDKFPISRPNLTFSTLTVSNMSPEDSSIYLCSVPTLDRNTEAFFGQGTRLTVV.

V and J are TRBV20-1 and TRBJ2-1; 12 nucleotides match TRBD2. Losses at the gene ends were 3 bases for V and 7 bases for J; bases not matched to a gene: 4. The CDR3 has 14 amino acids. The germline gives CDR1 DFQATT, CDR2 SNEGSKA (reference sequence). CDR3 coding DNA: TGCAGTGCTAGGCCCGGACTAGCGGGGAATGAGCAGTTCTTC. Its protein product is CSARPGLAGNEQFF.

The rearrangement joins TRBV4-3 to TRBJ2-1; D gene ambiguous. Between the trimmed V and J ends, which lost 0 bases and 1 base, there was a span of 25 bases. The germline gives CDR1 LGHNA, CDR2 YSLEER. There are 21 residues in the CDR3. The CDR3, as DNA: TGCGCCAGCAGCCAAGATCCCGCAGGCACAGAACCTTTTTGGTCCTACAATGAGCAGTTCTTC. Translation: CASSQDPAGTEPFWSYNEQFF.

In DNA, the CDR3 is TGTGCCATCGGTCCGGGGCTGGAGGGCAATCAGCCCCAGCATTTT. This translates into CAIGPGLEGNQPQHF. The rearrangement joins TRBV10-3 to TRBJ1-5, with a tentative D call TRBD1 (5 bases). The CDR3 consists of 15 residues. Per the germline V gene, CDR1 is ENHRY and CDR2 is SYGVKD. V was pared by 8 bases and J by 2 bases, with 16 bases between.